This TCR beta chain was obtained from a study of blood T cell repertoires in COVID-19. About the study: Acute-phase and convalescent COVID-19 samples originated in the United States, Italy and Spain. PBMCs, B-cell-depleted T cells, or T cells were the source of the cDNA or gDNA that made up the material.

CDR1 is LGHDT and CDR2 is YNNKEL in the germline V gene (reference sequence). Trimming removed 1 base from V and 6 bases from J; junction bases left unmatched: 13. This CDR3 spans 18 amino acids. Generated by immunoSEQ multiplex PCR, the TCRdb table keeps only in-frame clones and is missing some. Of about 300,000 clones detected, about 85% appear once; the ten largest clones hold approximately 6%. Sequencing was done on a sample of PBMCs or T cells enriched from blood (not recorded which). The TCR sequence derives from a woman in her 30s who had recovered from COVID-19. This rearrangement joins TRBV3-1 (or the pseudogene TRBV3-2) to TRBJ1-5; 9 bases are shared with TRBD1. CDR3 in DNA: TGTGCCAGCAGCCAAGGACTACCGGGACAGGGTCAGGGTCAGCCCCAGCATTTT. This translates into CASSQGLPGQGQGQPQHF.